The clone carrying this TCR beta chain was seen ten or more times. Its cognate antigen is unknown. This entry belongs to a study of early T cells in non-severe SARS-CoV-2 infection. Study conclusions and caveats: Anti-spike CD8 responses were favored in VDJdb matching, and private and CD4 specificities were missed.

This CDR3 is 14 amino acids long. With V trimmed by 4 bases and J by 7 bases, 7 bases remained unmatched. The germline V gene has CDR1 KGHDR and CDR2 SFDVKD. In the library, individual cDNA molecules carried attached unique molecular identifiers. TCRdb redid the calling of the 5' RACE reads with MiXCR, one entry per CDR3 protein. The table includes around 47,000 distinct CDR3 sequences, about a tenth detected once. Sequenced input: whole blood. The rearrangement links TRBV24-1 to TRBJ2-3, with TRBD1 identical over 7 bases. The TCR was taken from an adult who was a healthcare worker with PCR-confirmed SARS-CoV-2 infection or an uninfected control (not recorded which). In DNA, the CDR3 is TGTGCCACCAGTGAGGGGACAGCACAAAATACGCAGTATTTT. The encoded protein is CATSEGTAQNTQYF.